A single sample is the source of the 27 T cell receptor beta chains below, sequenced in a study of shared clonotypes between healthy human individuals. Assay used: immunoSEQ multiplex PCR; TCRdb lists only in-frame clones, some missing. The sample includes roughly 380,000 clones, 95% to 97% of them seen just once. The sample consisted of memory CD8+ T cells sorted from blood. The subset here: CD45RO+ cells pooled with CCR7-negative TemRA cells. Receptors originate from a man younger than 40 in good health.

The chain couples TRBV9 to TRBJ2-1, with 14 bases fitting TRBD2. The germline V gene has CDR1 SGDLS and CDR2 YYNGEE. This CDR3 comprises 18 residues. V dropped 2 bases and J dropped 0; count of bases not matched to a gene: 4. The CDR3 coding sequence is TGTGCCAGCAGCGTCGGACTAGCGGGAGGTGGCTCCTACAATGAGCAGTTCTTC. This encodes CASSVGLAGGGSYNEQFF.

This chain joins TRBV27 and TRBJ2-6; TRBD1 matches at 8 bases. J lost 6 bases, V lost 2 bases, and 15 bases had no gene match. Germline CDR1 is MNHEY and CDR2 is SMNVEV (reference sequence). The CDR3 length is 19 residues. CDR3 region: CASSLIGTGERVEANVLTF. The CDR3 region has the DNA TGTGCCAGCAGTTTAATAGGGACAGGCGAACGTGTCGAGGCCAACGTCCTGACTTTC.

The genes are TRBV7-9 and TRBJ2-2; the D is unclear. CDR1 SEHNR and CDR2 FQNEAQ come from the germline V gene (reference sequence). The CDR3 is 13 residues long. Trimming took 4 bases from V and 6 from J, leaving 9 bases between them. CDR3 residues: CASSSSAAGELFF. The CDR3 nucleotides read TGTGCCAGCAGCTCTTCGGCCGCCGGGGAGCTGTTTTTT.

The V call is TRBV6-1, the J call TRBJ2-7, with a possible D match to TRBD1 (6 bases). This CDR3 has 15 residues. V gave up 5 bases and J gave up 2 bases, with 16 bases separating them. Per the germline V gene, CDR1 is MNHNS and CDR2 is SASEGT. CDR3 region: CASSIDNRDTYEQYF. The CDR3 region has the DNA TGTGCCAGCAGTATAGATAACCGGGACACCTACGAGCAGTACTTC.

This chain joins TRBV28 and TRBJ2-1; the D gene is possibly TRBD2 (6 bases). The length of the CDR3 is 14 residues. The V gene lost 7 bases and the J gene lost 7 bases, with 17 bases spanning the gap. The germline gives CDR1 MDHEN, CDR2 SYDVKM. CDR3 sequence (DNA): TGTGCCAGCACCCGGGGACTGTCCGTGAATGAGCAGTTCTTC. Protein: CASTRGLSVNEQFF.

The chain uses TRBV29-1 and TRBJ2-5, with 10 bases identical to TRBD2. Germline-derived CDR1 and CDR2 are SQVTM and ANQGSEA. The CDR3 is 17 amino acids. V shed 1 base, J shed 4 bases, and the junction held 12 bases outside the gene matches. CDR3: CSVEGSPAGGPRETQYF. DNA of the CDR3: TGCAGCGTTGAAGGTTCTCCAGCGGGAGGGCCCCGAGAGACCCAGTACTTC.

The rearrangement joins TRBV5-1 to TRBJ2-7; weak D call: TRBD1 (6 bases). This CDR3 spans 15 amino acids. V lost 0 bases, J lost 5 bases, and 15 bases lay in between. CDR1 is SGHRS and CDR2 is YFSETQ in the germline V gene. CDR3 in amino acids: CASSLEGGYGNEQYF. CDR3 sequence (DNA): TGCGCCAGCAGCTTGGAAGGGGGTTATGGAAACGAGCAGTACTTC.

A word on this clone: The sample carries other DNA sequences with the same CDR3. The chain is built from TRBV5-6 and TRBJ1-1; no clear D gene. Between the trimmed V and J ends, which lost 2 bases and 1 base, there was a span of 9 bases. The CDR3 runs to 14 residues. Germline V lookup: CDR1 SGHDT, CDR2 YYEEEE. The CDR3 sequence: CASSFGVENTEAFF. Here the CDR3 DNA reads TGTGCCAGCAGCTTCGGGGTGGAGAACACTGAAGCTTTCTTT.

The chain employs TRBV7-8 and TRBJ2-2; TRBD2 is a possible D gene (5 bases). This CDR3 region has 14 residues. V gave up 1 base and J gave up 4 bases, with 7 bases separating them. Germline values: CDR1 SGHVS, CDR2 FQNEAQ. CDR3 sequence reads: CASSLGTLTGELFF. CDR3 nucleotide sequence: TGTGCCAGCAGCTTAGGGACTCTCACCGGGGAGCTGTTTTTT.

The V gene is TRBV28, the J gene TRBJ2-2; 15 bases align to TRBD2. Germline lookup yields CDR1 MDHEN and CDR2 SYDVKM. Unmatched junction bases numbered 9, after V lost 3 bases and J lost 7 bases. CDR3 length: 18 amino acids. The chain's CDR3 is CASSFLGLAGGPVGELFF. The CDR3 DNA follows: TGTGCCAGCAGTTTCCTCGGACTAGCGGGAGGGCCGGTCGGGGAGCTGTTTTTT. Using reference TRBV28 and TRBJ2-2 for the parts outside the CDR3, the full variable domain is DVKVTQSSRYLVKRTGEKVFLECVQDMDHENMFWYRQDPGLGLRLIYFSYDVKMKEKGDIPEGYSVSREKKERFSLILESASTNQTSMYLCASSFLGLAGGPVGELFFGEGSRLTVL.

CDR3 nucleotide sequence: TGCGCCAGCAGTGATTCGGGAAACGGAGATACGCAGTATTTT. Its translation is CASSDSGNGDTQYF. This chain joins TRBV10-2 and TRBJ2-3; TRBD2 might be the D (5 bases). Trimming took 3 bases from V and 5 from J, leaving 12 bases between them. Germline-derived CDR1 and CDR2 are WSHSY and SAAADI. This CDR3 contains 14 residues.

This clone is a singleton in its sample. Additional DNA sequences in this sample encode the identical CDR3. V and J are TRBV2 and TRBJ2-3; 10 bases align to TRBD2. There are 18 residues in the CDR3. Unmatched junction bases numbered 12, after V lost 4 bases and J lost 2 bases. The germline gives CDR1 SNHLY, CDR2 FYNNEI. The CDR3 DNA is TGTGCCAGCAGTGGGACACGGGTAGGACTAGCGGTCACAGATACGCAGTATTTT. This encodes CASSGTRVGLAVTDTQYF.

The chain links TRBV6-5 to TRBJ2-5; unclear D gene. Trimming stripped 4 bases from V and 4 bases from J, with 4 bases between. Germline values: CDR1 MNHEY, CDR2 SVGAGI. The CDR3 is 11 amino acids. DNA of the CDR3: TGTGCCAGCAGTTTCGGAGAGACCCAGTACTTC. Translation gives CASSFGETQYF.

The chain employs TRBV4-2 and TRBJ2-2; weak D call: TRBD2 (5 bases). V was clipped by 0 bases and J by 5 bases, with 10 bases between them. The CDR3 has 15 amino acids. Germline assignment: CDR1 LGHNA and CDR2 YNFKEQ. The CDR3 reads CASSQEVTSTGELFF. CDR3 DNA: TGTGCCAGCAGCCAAGAAGTTACTAGTACCGGGGAGCTGTTTTTT.

This clone was counted once. The chain carries TRBV30 and TRBJ2-1; D possibly corresponds to TRBD2 (6 bases). Per the germline V gene, CDR1 is GTSNPN and CDR2 is SVGIG (reference sequence). The CDR3 sequence is 11 residues long. Trimming stripped 2 bases from V and 14 bases from J, with 13 bases between. CDR3 amino acids: CAWSSSVRKFF. CDR3 nucleotides: TGTGCCTGGAGTTCTAGCGTGAGGAAGTTCTTC.

The rearrangement links TRBV28 to TRBJ2-5, with D possibly being TRBD2 (6 bases). This CDR3 has 14 residues. From germline, CDR1 is MDHEN and CDR2 SYDVKM. V lost 6 bases and J lost 1, with 12 bases in between. The CDR3 DNA reads as TGTGCCAGCAGCAACGGCGGGATCCAAGAGACCCAGTACTTC. Protein product: CASSNGGIQETQYF. The full variable domain, rest sourced from reference TRBV28 and TRBJ2-5, is DVKVTQSSRYLVKRTGEKVFLECVQDMDHENMFWYRQDPGLGLRLIYFSYDVKMKEKGDIPEGYSVSREKKERFSLILESASTNQTSMYLCASSNGGIQETQYFGPGTRLLVL.

This chain connects TRBV7-2 to TRBJ2-4; D perhaps matches TRBD1 (5 bases). The CDR3 covers 14 residues. CDR1 and CDR2 (germline): SGHTA, FQGNSA. The V gene lost 4 bases and the J gene lost 0 bases, with 7 bases spanning the gap. As DNA, the CDR3 is TGTGCCAGCAGCTGGACACTAGCCAAAAACATTCAGTACTTC. Translating it yields CASSWTLAKNIQYF.

As concerns this clone: One junction end disagrees with the germline gene, perhaps due to a read error. The chain employs TRBV5-1 and TRBJ1-6; D gene ambiguous. CDR3 length: 16 residues. Germline-derived CDR1 and CDR2 are SGHRS and YFSETQ. Written as DNA, the CDR3 is TGCGCCGGCAGCTTGTCAGTGCCAGCCGCGAATTCACCCCTCCACTTT. Translation gives CAGSLSVPAANSPLHF.

The V call is TRBV5-1, the J call TRBJ2-1; 11 nucleotides agree with TRBD2. Germline-derived CDR1 and CDR2 are SGHRS and YFSETQ. With V trimmed by 3 bases and J by 3 bases, 8 bases remained unmatched. This CDR3 has 17 amino acids. DNA for the CDR3: TGCGCCAGCAGCTGGGGACATACTAGCGGGAGCTACAATGAGCAGTTCTTC. Translation: CASSWGHTSGSYNEQFF.

Turning to this clone: The identical CDR3 is also encoded by other nucleotide sequences in the sample. V gene TRBV28 combines with J gene TRBJ2-2; D not certain. This CDR3 has 12 amino acids. In germline, CDR1 is MDHEN, CDR2 SYDVKM. Trimming removed 3 bases from V and 5 bases from J, with 4 bases in between. CDR3 DNA: TGTGCCAGCAGTTTGGGGACCGGGGAGCTGTTTTTT. Translation: CASSLGTGELFF. The full variable domain, its missing parts supplied by reference TRBV28 and TRBJ2-2, is DVKVTQSSRYLVKRTGEKVFLECVQDMDHENMFWYRQDPGLGLRLIYFSYDVKMKEKGDIPEGYSVSREKKERFSLILESASTNQTSMYLCASSLGTGELFFGEGSRLTVL.

Turning to this clone: Other nucleotide sequences from this sample produce the same CDR3. This chain uses TRBV28 with TRBJ2-3, with D tentatively TRBD1 or TRBD2 (5 bases each). Germline V gene sequence: CDR1 MDHEN, CDR2 SYDVKM. CDR3 size: 14 residues. Trimming cost V 3 bases and J 1 base, with 8 bases left between them. This chain's CDR3 is CASSFSGRTDTQYF. The CDR3 coding sequence is TGTGCCAGCAGTTTCTCGGGGCGCACAGATACGCAGTATTTT.

As DNA, the CDR3 is TGTGCCAGCAGCCCCAACCCTAGCACAGATACGCAGTATTTT. This sequence encodes CASSPNPSTDTQYF. The chain couples TRBV11-3 to TRBJ2-3; D ambiguous. The CDR3 extends over 14 amino acids. Germline V gives CDR1 SGHNT, CDR2 YENEEA. V shed 5 bases and J shed 0 bases, with 9 bases lying between them. The whole variable domain, remainder taken from reference TRBV11-3 and TRBJ2-3, is EAGVVQSPRYKIIEKKQPVAFWCNPISGHNTLYWYLQNLGQGPELLIRYENEEAVDDSQLPKDRFSAERLKGVDSTLKIQPAELGDSAVYLCASSPNPSTDTQYFGPGTRLTVL.

The chain uses TRBV5-4 and TRBJ2-5, with a tentative D call TRBD2 (6 bases). CDR1 is SGHNT and CDR2 is YYREEE in the germline V gene (reference sequence). Trimming removed 0 bases at V and 6 bases at J, with 12 bases between. This CDR3 contains 14 residues. The CDR3 loop is CASSLDGGSQTQYF. As DNA, the CDR3 is TGTGCCAGCAGCTTGGATGGAGGGAGCCAGACCCAGTACTTC.

This chain joins TRBV5-4 and TRBJ2-3; D is undetermined. V shed 0 bases and J shed 4 bases, with 9 bases lying between them. Germline V gives CDR1 SGHNT, CDR2 YYREEE (reference sequence). The length of the CDR3 is 14 residues. The CDR3 here is CASSLGSVADTQYF. Here the CDR3 DNA reads TGTGCCAGCAGCTTGGGAAGTGTAGCAGATACGCAGTATTTT. Looking up the rest from reference TRBV5-4 and TRBJ2-3 gives the full variable domain: ETGVTQSPTHLIKTRGQQVTLRCSSQSGHNTVSWYQQALGQGPQFIFQYYREEENGRGNFPPRFSGLQFPNYSSELNVNALELDDSALYLCASSLGSVADTQYFGPGTRLTVL.

V usage is TRBV25-1 and J usage is TRBJ2-7, with D perhaps being TRBD1 or TRBD2 (5 bases each). The CDR3 is 15 amino acids. Germline V gene sequence: CDR1 MGHDK, CDR2 SYGVNS. Trimming stripped 1 base from V and 1 base from J, with 11 bases between. The CDR3 protein is CASSELGPPSYEQYF. The DNA of the CDR3 is TGTGCCAGCAGTGAATTGGGACCTCCGTCCTACGAGCAGTACTTC.

Concerning this clone: The same CDR3 also results from other DNA sequences found in this sample. The rearrangement uses TRBV18 and TRBJ2-7; TRBD2 matches 11 bases. This CDR3 has 17 residues. V dropped 2 bases and J dropped 2; count of bases not matched to a gene: 8. Germline lookup yields CDR1 KGHSH and CDR2 LQKENI. The CDR3 region is CASSPGTSGSRPYEQYF. The CDR3 DNA is TGTGCCAGCTCACCAGGGACTAGCGGCTCCCGCCCCTACGAGCAGTACTTC. Using reference TRBV18 and TRBJ2-7 for the parts outside the CDR3, the full variable domain is NAGVMQNPRHLVRRRGQEARLRCSPMKGHSHVYWYRQLPEEGLKFMVYLQKENIIDESGMPKERFSAEFPKEGPSILRIQQVVRGDSAAYFCASSPGTSGSRPYEQYFGPGTRLTVT.

The chain has TRBV6-5 and TRBJ2-3; D is possibly TRBD1 (8 bases). V lost 0 bases, J lost 7 bases, and 14 bases lay in between. From germline, CDR1 is MNHEY and CDR2 SVGAGI. The CDR3 spans 15 residues. CDR3 loop: CASSYSTGGAYTQYF. DNA for the CDR3: TGTGCCAGCAGTTACTCCACAGGGGGGGCTTATACGCAGTATTTT.